This paragraph covers one T cell receptor beta chain sequence. Its antigen is not identified. The source of the sample is a study of cytomegalovirus exposure and HLA in healthy donors. Study-level results: In vitro checks showed that a few CMV-associated chains really do target CMV antigens. Listed as cytomegalovirus-associated were over 150 TCR beta chains.

This table comes from immunoSEQ multiplex PCR, and its TCRdb copy is limited to in-frame clones, with some not included. The sample consists of about 250,000 clones, about 90% of them appearing once. The CDR3 extends over 16 amino acids. V lost 5 bases and J lost 3; bases outside the gene matches: 9. In germline, CDR1 is SGHAT, CDR2 FQNNGV. V gene TRBV11-2 combines with J gene TRBJ2-2; 7 nucleotides agree with TRBD1. This TCR was sampled from a man in his late teens or twenties in good health and CMV-seropositive. The specimen sequenced was PBMCs. In nucleotides, the CDR3 is TGTGCCAGCAGCCCGACCCGGGACAGCTACACCGGGGAGCTGTTTTTT. This translates into CASSPTRDSYTGELFF.